This T cell receptor (beta chain) originates from a study of blood T cell repertoires in COVID-19. Study context: Samples representing acute and convalescent COVID-19 were sourced from the United States, Italy and Spain. PBMCs, B-cell-depleted T cells, or T cells provided the cDNA or gDNA that made up the material.

The CDR3 spans 14 residues. Germline V gene sequence: CDR1 SGHTA, CDR2 FQGNSA. With V trimmed by 5 bases and J by 6 bases, 8 bases remained unmatched. Original handling: By means of reference gene primer amplification, nucleated cell counts were estimated. Assay used: immunoSEQ multiplex PCR; TCRdb lists only in-frame clones, some missing. The V and J calls and clone size are taken from that table; D and trimming were inferred from the DNA. The table records nearly 350,000 clones, 87% of them present only once. Patients from Seattle were sampled longitudinally, starting during active infection. Sequenced input: peripheral blood. The J gene is TRBJ2-7, the V gene TRBV7-2; 9 bases fit TRBD1. The source is a woman aged 45-60 years with COVID-19, enrolled during active disease. The CDR3 reads CASSRGQGRGEQYF. The CDR3 bases are TGTGCCAGCAGCCGGGGACAGGGTCGGGGCGAGCAGTACTTC.